The present entry profiles one TCR beta chain with its context. Its antigen is currently unknown. V lost 5 bases to trimming and J lost 0 bases, with 8 bases between them. Germline V gene lookup returns CDR1 SGHAT and CDR2 FQNNGV. The CDR3 contains 13 residues. Making TCR beta cDNA involved approximately 510 ng total RNA and a constant-region primer. Each TCR beta library was derived from three nested multiplex PCR rounds that employed slightly modified ARM-PCR. The first two PCR rounds used TRBV1-TRBV30 primers with a Cbeta primer, roughly 10 cycles each. MiXCR, applied by TCRdb to the multiplex PCR reads, yields one record per CDR3 protein. This sample yields about 210,000 distinct CDR3 sequences, of which approximately 65% are seen a single time; around 7.1% belongs to the top ten. The data belong to a study of tumor-infiltrating lymphocytes in primary liver carcinoma. Turning to the study itself: Tumor staging was T1-T3 N0M0; sizes spanned 4.2 to 10 cm across. Notes on the study in general: The top-250-clone fraction was significantly higher in tumors than in blood (p = 0.039). It was tumor-adjacent and tumor-blood pairs that overlapped less than tumor region pairs did.

The authors took blood RNA from unsorted whole blood and also extracted germline DNA. It was before surgery that approximately 4.3 milliliters of peripheral blood were collected. The receptor was derived from a woman in her sixties or seventies with primary liver carcinoma and hepatitis B virus infection. This chain connects TRBV11-2 to TRBJ2-7, with no clear D. The source material was peripheral blood. The CDR3 DNA sequence: TGTGCCAGCAGCCCCCGATCCTCCTACGAGCAGTACTTC. This gives the protein CASSPRSSYEQYF.